This record covers a single T cell receptor beta chain. Cohorts were assigned according to the clinical history that participants reported. The record originates from a study of blood T cell repertoires in COVID-19. Overall study: PBMCs, B-cell-depleted T cells, or T cells provided the cDNA or gDNA that made up the material.

Original methodology: It was from reference gene primer amplification that nucleated cell counts were estimated. Using immunoSEQ multiplex PCR, the repertoire was profiled, and TCRdb retains in-frame clones only, with some absent. The V and J calls and the clone size are those of that table, but D and trimming were determined from the DNA. The data show over 250,000 clones, with roughly 90% seen just once and roughly 1.1% held by the top ten. Source material: PBMCs or T cells enriched from blood (not recorded which). The clonotype originates from a woman aged 25 to 39 who had recovered from COVID-19.

CDR3 region: CASSQRTGDETQYF. The CDR3 nucleotides are TGTGCCAGCAGCCAGCGGACAGGGGACGAGACCCAGTACTTC. The chain recombines TRBV21-1 with TRBJ2-5; the DNA was not used to check the table's D call, TRBD1. TRBV21-1 is listed as a pseudogene. The CDR3 totals 14 residues.